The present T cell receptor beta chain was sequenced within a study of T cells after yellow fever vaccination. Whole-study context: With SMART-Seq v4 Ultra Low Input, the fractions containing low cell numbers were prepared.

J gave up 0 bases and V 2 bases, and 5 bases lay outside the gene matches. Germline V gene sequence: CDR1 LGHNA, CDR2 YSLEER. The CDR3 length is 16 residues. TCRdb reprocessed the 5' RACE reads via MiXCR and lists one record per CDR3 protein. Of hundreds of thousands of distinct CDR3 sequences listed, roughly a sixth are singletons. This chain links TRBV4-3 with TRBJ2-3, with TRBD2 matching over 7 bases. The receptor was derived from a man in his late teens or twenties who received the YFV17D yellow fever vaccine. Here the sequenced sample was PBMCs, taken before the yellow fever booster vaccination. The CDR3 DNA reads TGCGCCAGCAGCCAAAGCCTACTAGCGAGCACAGATACGCAGTATTTT. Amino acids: CASSQSLLASTDTQYF.